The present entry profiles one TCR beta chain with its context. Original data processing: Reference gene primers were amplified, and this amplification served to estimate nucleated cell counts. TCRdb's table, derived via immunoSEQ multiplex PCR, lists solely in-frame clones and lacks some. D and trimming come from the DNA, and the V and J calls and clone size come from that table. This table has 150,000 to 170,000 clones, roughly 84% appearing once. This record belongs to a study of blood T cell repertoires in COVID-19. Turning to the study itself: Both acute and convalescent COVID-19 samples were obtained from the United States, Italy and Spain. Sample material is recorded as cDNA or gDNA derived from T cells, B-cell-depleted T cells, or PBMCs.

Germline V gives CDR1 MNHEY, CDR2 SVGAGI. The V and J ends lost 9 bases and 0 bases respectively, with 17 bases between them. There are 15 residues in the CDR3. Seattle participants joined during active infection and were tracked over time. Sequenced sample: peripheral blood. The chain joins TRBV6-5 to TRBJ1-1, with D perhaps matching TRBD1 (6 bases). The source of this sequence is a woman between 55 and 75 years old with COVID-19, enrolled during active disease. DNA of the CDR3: TGTGCCAGTGGTCGTGGGACAAATATGAACACTGAAGCTTTCTTT. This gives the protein CASGRGTNMNTEAFF.